This T cell receptor beta chain was recovered during a study of blood T cell repertoires in COVID-19. Notes on this clone: The junction does not match germline at one end; this may be a read error.

This CDR3 is 15 amino acids long. Germline lookup yields CDR1 MGHRA and CDR2 YSYEKL. Assay: immunoSEQ multiplex PCR; the TCRdb copy retains only in-frame clones and omits some. The table shows 300,000 or so clones, with about nine tenths occurring only once. The sequenced sample consisted of PBMCs or T cells enriched from blood (not recorded which). This chain links TRBV4-1 with TRBJ2-7; 11 bases agree with TRBD2. This receptor was identified in a woman aged 18-29 years who had recovered from COVID-19. As DNA, the CDR3 is TGCGCCGGCAGCCAGCTGACTAGCGGGAACTACGAGCAGTACTTC. Protein sequence: CAGSQLTSGNYEQYF.